At least ten counts were recorded for the clone carrying this T cell receptor beta chain. Its cognate antigen is unknown. This record belongs to a study of CD8+CD57+ T cells in acquired aplastic anemia. Study as a whole: DNA from sorted CD4+ and CD8+ cells averaged about 3.2 ug. Points from the study as a whole: Over 25 CD8+ CDR3 sequences occurred in both the patients and the controls. Significance was not reached for CD8+ Simpson's diversity between patients and controls.

Genomic DNA acted as the template from which TCR beta VDJ combination and CDR3 sequence profiling were carried out. TCRdb re-derived calls from the reads in MiXCR, one entry per CDR3 protein. The sample carries 100,000 to 150,000 distinct CDR3 sequences, over 30% recorded once. Trimming removed 5 bases at V and 4 bases at J, with 9 bases between. This CDR3 contains 13 residues. Germline CDR1 reads DFQATT; CDR2 reads SNEGSKA (reference sequence). The authors sequenced patients whose flow cytometry had shown CD8+CD57+ cell expansion. The V gene is TRBV20-1, the J gene TRBJ2-6; no firm D call. This receptor was taken from a human donor with aplastic anemia. Sequenced: sorted CD4+, CD8+, or CD8+CD57+ T cells (not recorded which) from PBMCs. For the CDR3, the DNA is TGCAGTGCTTCATCCGCAGGGGCCAACGTCCTGACTTTC. Protein: CSASSAGANVLTF.